This T cell receptor (beta chain) appears in the sequencing data of a study of T cell clones after liver transplantation. Study summary: Standard immunosuppression, with no induction, continued until 12-24 months after transplant.

The CDR3 consists of 15 residues. Trimming removed 1 base from V and 4 bases from J; junction bases left unmatched: 8. Germline CDR1 SGHNT, CDR2 YYREEE (reference sequence). The data were produced by immunoSEQ multiplex PCR, yet TCRdb's version contains in-frame clones alone and is incomplete. The table includes 68,000 or so clones, around 92% detected once. Study conclusions and caveats: Small, mixed patient groups and varying post-transplant times limit these conclusions. Migration into the graft, not deletion, may explain lost graft donor-reactive T cells. A significant post-transplant drop in circulating graft-donor-reactive CD4 TCRbeta sequences occurred in most of the 8 subjects.

On this clone itself: Its antigen is not identified.

The receptor was isolated from a human patient who received a liver transplant. Some T cells may possibly be graft donor cells. The sample here was CD4+ T cells from blood, taken nearly 26 months after liver transplant. The J gene is TRBJ2-7, the V gene TRBV5-4; 7 bases align to TRBD2. In DNA form, the CDR3 reads TGTGCCAGCAGCTTGAATTTGGGAGGGCCGTACGAGCAGTACTTC. Encoded protein: CASSLNLGGPYEQYF.